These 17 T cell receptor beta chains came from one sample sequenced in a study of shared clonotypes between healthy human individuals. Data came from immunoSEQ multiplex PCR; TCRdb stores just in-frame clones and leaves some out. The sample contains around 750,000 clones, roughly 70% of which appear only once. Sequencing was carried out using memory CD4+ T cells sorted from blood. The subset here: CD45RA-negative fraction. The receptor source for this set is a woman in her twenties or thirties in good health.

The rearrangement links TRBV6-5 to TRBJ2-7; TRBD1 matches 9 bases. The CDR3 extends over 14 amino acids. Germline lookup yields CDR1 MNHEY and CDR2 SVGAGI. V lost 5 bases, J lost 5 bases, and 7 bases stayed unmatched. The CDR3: CASSPGTGFNEQYF. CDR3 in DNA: TGTGCCAGCAGTCCCGGGACAGGGTTTAACGAGCAGTACTTC.

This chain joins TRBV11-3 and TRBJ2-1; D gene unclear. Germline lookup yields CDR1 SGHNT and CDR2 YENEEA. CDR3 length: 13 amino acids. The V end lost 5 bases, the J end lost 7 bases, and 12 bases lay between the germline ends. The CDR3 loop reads CASSVGYGNEQFF. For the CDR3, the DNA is TGTGCCAGCAGCGTCGGGTATGGGAATGAGCAGTTCTTC. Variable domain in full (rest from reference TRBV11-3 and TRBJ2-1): EAGVVQSPRYKIIEKKQPVAFWCNPISGHNTLYWYLQNLGQGPELLIRYENEEAVDDSQLPKDRFSAERLKGVDSTLKIQPAELGDSAVYLCASSVGYGNEQFFGPGTRLTVL.

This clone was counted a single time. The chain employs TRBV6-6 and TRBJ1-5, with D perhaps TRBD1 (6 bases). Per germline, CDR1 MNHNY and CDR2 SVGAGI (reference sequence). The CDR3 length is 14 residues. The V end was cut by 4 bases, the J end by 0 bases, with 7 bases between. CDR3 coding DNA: TGTGCCAGCAGTTGGGACAATAGCAATCAGCCCCAGCATTTT. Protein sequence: CASSWDNSNQPQHF.

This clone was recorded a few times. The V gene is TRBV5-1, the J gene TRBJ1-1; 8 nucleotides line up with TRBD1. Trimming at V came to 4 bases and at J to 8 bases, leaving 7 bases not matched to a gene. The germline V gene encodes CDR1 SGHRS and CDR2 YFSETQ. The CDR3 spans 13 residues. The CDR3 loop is CASSVSGQGEAFF. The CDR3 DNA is TGCGCCAGCAGCGTCTCTGGACAGGGCGAAGCTTTCTTT.

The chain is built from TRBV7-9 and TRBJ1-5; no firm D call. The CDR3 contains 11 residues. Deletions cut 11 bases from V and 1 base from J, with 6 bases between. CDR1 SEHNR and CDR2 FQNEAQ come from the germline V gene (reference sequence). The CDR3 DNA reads TGTGCCGGAGGGAGCAATCAGCCCCAGCATTTT. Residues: CAGGSNQPQHF. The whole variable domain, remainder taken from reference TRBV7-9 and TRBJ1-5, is DTGVSQNPRHKITKRGQNVTFRCDPISEHNRLYWYRQTLGQGPEFLTYFQNEAQLEKSRLLSDRFSAERPKGSFSTLEIQRTEQGDSAMYLCAGGSNQPQHFGDGTRLSIL.

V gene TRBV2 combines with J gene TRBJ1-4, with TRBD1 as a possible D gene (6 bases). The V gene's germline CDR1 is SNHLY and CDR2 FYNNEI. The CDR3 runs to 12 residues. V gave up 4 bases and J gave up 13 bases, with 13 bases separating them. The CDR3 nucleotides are TGTGCCAGCAGTGTTACAGGGTTTGGACTGTTTTTT. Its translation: CASSVTGFGLFF.

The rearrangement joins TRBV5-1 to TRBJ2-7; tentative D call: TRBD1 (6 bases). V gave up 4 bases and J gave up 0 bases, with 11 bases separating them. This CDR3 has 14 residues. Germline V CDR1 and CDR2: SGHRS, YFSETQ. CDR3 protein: CASSLGTPSYEQYF. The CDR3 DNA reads TGCGCCAGCAGCCTGGGGACACCCTCCTACGAGCAGTACTTC.

CDR3 amino acids: CASSLGREGEQFF. In nucleotides, the CDR3 is TGTGCCAGCAGTTTAGGGCGTGAGGGTGAGCAGTTCTTC. The chain links TRBV28 to TRBJ2-1; tentatively, D is TRBD2 (5 bases). CDR1 MDHEN and CDR2 SYDVKM come from the germline V gene. This CDR3 comprises 13 residues. Trimming stripped 2 bases from V and 9 bases from J, with 11 bases between.

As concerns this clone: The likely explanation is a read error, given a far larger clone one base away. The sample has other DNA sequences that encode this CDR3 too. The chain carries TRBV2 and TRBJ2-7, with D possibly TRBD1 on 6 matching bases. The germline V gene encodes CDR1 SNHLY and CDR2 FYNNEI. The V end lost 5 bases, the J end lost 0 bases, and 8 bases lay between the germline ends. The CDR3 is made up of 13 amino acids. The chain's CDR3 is CASSRDNSYEQYF. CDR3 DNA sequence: TGTGCCAGCAGTCGGGACAACTCCTACGAGCAGTACTTC. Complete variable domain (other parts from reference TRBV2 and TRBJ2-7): EPEVTQTPSHQVTQMGQEVILRCVPISNHLYFYWYRQILGQKVEFLVSFYNNEISEKSEIFDDQFSVERPDGSNFTLKIRSTKLEDSAMYFCASSRDNSYEQYFGPGTRLTVT.

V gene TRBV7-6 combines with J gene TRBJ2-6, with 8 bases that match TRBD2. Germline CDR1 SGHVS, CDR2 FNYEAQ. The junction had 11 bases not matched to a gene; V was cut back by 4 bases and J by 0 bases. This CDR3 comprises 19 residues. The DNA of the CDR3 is TGTGCCAGCAGCTCACGTATATTCAGCGGGAGCTCTGGGGCCAACGTCCTGACTTTC. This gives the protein CASSSRIFSGSSGANVLTF.

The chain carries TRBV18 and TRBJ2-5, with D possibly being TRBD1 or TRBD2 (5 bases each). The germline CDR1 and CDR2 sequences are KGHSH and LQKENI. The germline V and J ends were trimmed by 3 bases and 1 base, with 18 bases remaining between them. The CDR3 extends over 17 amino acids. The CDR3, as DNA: TGTGCCAGCTCACCCCTTCGTCGGGGCAGCTTCCAAGAGACCCAGTACTTC. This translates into CASSPLRRGSFQETQYF.

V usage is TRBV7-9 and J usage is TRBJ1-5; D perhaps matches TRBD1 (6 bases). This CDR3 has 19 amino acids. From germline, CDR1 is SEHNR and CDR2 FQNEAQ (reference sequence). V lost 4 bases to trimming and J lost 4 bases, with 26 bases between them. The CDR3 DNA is TGTGCCAGCAGCTCGGGTAGAAGGACAGATGCTGATATTAATCAGCCCCAGCATTTT. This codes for CASSSGRRTDADINQPQHF.

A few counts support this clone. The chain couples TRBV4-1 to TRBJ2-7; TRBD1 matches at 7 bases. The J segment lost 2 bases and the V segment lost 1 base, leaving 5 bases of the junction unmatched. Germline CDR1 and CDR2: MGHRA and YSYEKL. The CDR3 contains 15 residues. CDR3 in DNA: TGCGCCAGCAGCCAAGCGGCAGGGGGTGCCTACGAGCAGTACTTC. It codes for CASSQAAGGAYEQYF.

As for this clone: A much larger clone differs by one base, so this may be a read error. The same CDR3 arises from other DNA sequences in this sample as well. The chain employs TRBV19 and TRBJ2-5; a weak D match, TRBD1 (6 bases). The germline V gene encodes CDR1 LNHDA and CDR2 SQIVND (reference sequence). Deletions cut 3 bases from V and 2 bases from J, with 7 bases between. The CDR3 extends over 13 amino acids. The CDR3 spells CASSMGQQETQYF. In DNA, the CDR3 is TGTGCCAGTAGTATGGGACAACAAGAGACCCAGTACTTC.

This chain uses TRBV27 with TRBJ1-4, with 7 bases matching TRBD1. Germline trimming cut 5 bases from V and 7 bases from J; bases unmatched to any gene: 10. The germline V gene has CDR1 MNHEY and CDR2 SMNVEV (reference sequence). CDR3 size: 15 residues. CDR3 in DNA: TGTGCCAGCAGTCGCAACAGGGGTATGGGTGAAAAACTGTTTTTT. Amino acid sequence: CASSRNRGMGEKLFF.

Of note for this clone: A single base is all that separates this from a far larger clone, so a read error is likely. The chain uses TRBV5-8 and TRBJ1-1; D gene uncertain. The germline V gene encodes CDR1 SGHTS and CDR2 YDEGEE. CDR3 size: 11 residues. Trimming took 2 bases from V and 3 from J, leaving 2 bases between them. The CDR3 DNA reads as TGTGCCAGCAGCTTATACACTGAAGCTTTCTTT. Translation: CASSLYTEAFF.

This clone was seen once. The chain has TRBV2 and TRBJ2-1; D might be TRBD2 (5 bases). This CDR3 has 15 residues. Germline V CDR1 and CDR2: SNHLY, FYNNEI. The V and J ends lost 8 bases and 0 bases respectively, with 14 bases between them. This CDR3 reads CASALAGSSYNEQFF. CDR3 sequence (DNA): TGTGCCAGCGCCCTCGCGGGTAGCTCCTACAATGAGCAGTTCTTC.